These 32 T cell receptor beta chains were all obtained from the same sample, sequenced in a study of blood T cell repertoires in COVID-19. Assay: immunoSEQ multiplex PCR; the TCRdb copy retains only in-frame clones and omits some. The sample gives under 250,000 clones, 83% of which show up once; roughly 5% is in the top ten. The sequencing input was PBMCs or T cells enriched from blood (not recorded which). These receptor sequences come from a woman aged 45-65 years who had been exposed to COVID-19.

The chain has TRBV5-5 and TRBJ1-1, with D uncertain. The CDR3 covers 13 residues. Germline V CDR1 and CDR2: SGHKS, YYEKEE (reference sequence). Trimming removed 1 base at V and 4 bases at J, with 8 bases between. In DNA form, the CDR3 reads TGTGCCAGCAGCTTGCAGGATCTCACTGAAGCTTTCTTT. As protein: CASSLQDLTEAFF.

The V and J genes are TRBV11-2 and TRBJ2-7; weak D call: TRBD1 (5 bases). The germline CDR1 and CDR2 sequences are SGHAT and FQNNGV. The length of the CDR3 is 15 residues. V lost 2 bases to trimming and J lost 5 bases, with 16 bases between them. In DNA form, the CDR3 reads TGTGCCAGCAGCTTAAGGGGCGAACCTTTCGACGAGCAGTACTTC. Encoded protein: CASSLRGEPFDEQYF.

The CDR3 reads CSVTGTASGYTF. In DNA form, the CDR3 reads TGCAGCGTAACCGGGACAGCAAGTGGCTACACCTTC. J is TRBJ1-2 and V is TRBV29-1; TRBD1 matches 7 bases. CDR1 SQVTM and CDR2 ANQGSEA come from the germline V gene. Germline trimming cut 6 bases from V and 7 bases from J; bases unmatched to any gene: 8. The CDR3 has 12 residues.

V gene TRBV19 combines with J gene TRBJ2-3; the D gene is possibly TRBD2 (7 bases). The V and J ends lost 6 bases and 1 base respectively, with 17 bases between them. The CDR3 extends over 16 amino acids. Germline-derived CDR1 and CDR2 are LNHDA and SQIVND (reference sequence). The CDR3 reads CASSPAGALGTDTQYF. The CDR3 DNA reads TGTGCCAGTAGCCCCGCGGGGGCCCTAGGCACAGATACGCAGTATTTT.

The chain uses TRBV10-2 and TRBJ1-5; no clear D gene. CDR1 and CDR2 from the germline V gene are WSHSY and SAAADI. There are 14 residues in the CDR3. With 0 bases removed from V and 6 bases from J, the gap between germline ends came to 9 bases. CDR3 in amino acids: CASSESTPTQPQHF. The DNA of the CDR3 is TGCGCCAGCAGTGAGTCGACACCAACTCAGCCCCAGCATTTT.

The chain combines TRBV7-7 with TRBJ2-5; D is perhaps TRBD2 (6 bases). The CDR3 contains 16 residues. Trimming pared 5 bases from V and 0 bases from J, leaving 16 bases between. CDR1 is SSHAT, CDR2 FNYEAQ, per germline (reference sequence). CDR3 region: CASSHGTSLYQETQYF. CDR3 DNA: TGTGCCAGCAGCCACGGGACTTCCTTGTACCAAGAGACCCAGTACTTC. The entire variable domain, with the rest obtained from reference TRBV7-7 and TRBJ2-5, is as follows: GAGVSQSPRYKVTKRGQDVTLRCDPISSHATLYWYQQALGQGPEFLTYFNYEAQPDKSGLPSDRFSAERPEGSISTLTIQRTEQRDSAMYRCASSHGTSLYQETQYFGPGTRLLVL.

This rearrangement joins TRBV29-1 to TRBJ1-1; 9 bases map to TRBD1. V was clipped by 0 bases and J by 7 bases; unmatched bases: 6. This CDR3 has 14 amino acids. The germline V gene has CDR1 SQVTM and CDR2 ANQGSEA. CDR3 region: CSVEEAGTGHEAFF. In DNA, the CDR3 is TGCAGCGTTGAAGAGGCCGGGACAGGGCATGAAGCTTTCTTT.

The rearrangement uses TRBV25-1 and TRBJ1-1; maybe TRBD1 (5 bases). V was pared by 2 bases and J by 2 bases, with 6 bases between. This CDR3 is 13 amino acids long. CDR1 MGHDK and CDR2 SYGVNS come from the germline V gene. CDR3 DNA: TGTGCCAGCAGTGAACAGGGCAACACTGAAGCTTTCTTT. It encodes CASSEQGNTEAFF.

DNA of the CDR3: TGTGCCAGCAGCTTGGGCCTCAGGGAACGAAGCACTGAAGCTTTCTTT. Its protein is CASSLGLRERSTEAFF. V gene TRBV5-8 combines with J gene TRBJ1-1, with a weak D call TRBD1 (5 bases). V lost 0 bases to trimming and J lost 4 bases, with 16 bases between them. Per the germline V gene, CDR1 is SGHTS and CDR2 is YDEGEE. CDR3 length: 16 amino acids.

V and J are TRBV7-9 and TRBJ2-3; 7 nucleotides line up with TRBD1. With 5 bases clipped from V and 4 bases from J, the junction kept 6 bases outside the gene matches. The CDR3 totals 14 residues. Per the germline V gene, CDR1 is SEHNR and CDR2 is FQNEAQ (reference sequence). CDR3 coding DNA: TGTGCCAGCAGCGAGAGGACAGGAGCAGATACGCAGTATTTT. Its protein is CASSERTGADTQYF. The variable domain in full, with the rest retrieved from reference TRBV7-9 and TRBJ2-3, is DTGVSQNPRHKITKRGQNVTFRCDPISEHNRLYWYRQTLGQGPEFLTYFQNEAQLEKSRLLSDRFSAERPKGSFSTLEIQRTEQGDSAMYLCASSERTGADTQYFGPGTRLTVL.

This clone was detected only a few times. This chain joins TRBV27 and TRBJ1-2; possible D gene TRBD1, 6 bases. V was shortened by 7 bases and J by 4 bases, with 19 bases between the two germline ends. CDR1 and CDR2 from the germline V gene are MNHEY and SMNVEV (reference sequence). The CDR3 has 15 amino acids. The CDR3 coding sequence is TGTGCCAGCAAAGCAATTACAGGGAATTCCTATGGCTACACCTTC. Translating it yields CASKAITGNSYGYTF.

The chain joins TRBV29-1 to TRBJ1-1, with no clear D. Germline assignment: CDR1 SQVTM and CDR2 ANQGSEA. V lost 7 bases, J lost 1 base, and 10 bases lay in between. CDR3 length: 12 amino acids. The CDR3 nucleotides read TGCAGCGCAATACCAGGGAACACTGAAGCTTTCTTT. As protein: CSAIPGNTEAFF.

This chain uses TRBV10-1 with TRBJ1-4; a weak D match, TRBD1 (5 bases). V gave up 8 bases and J gave up 1 base, with 20 bases separating them. Germline CDR1 reads WNHNN; CDR2 reads SYGVQD (reference sequence). The CDR3 consists of 17 residues. CDR3 in amino acids: CASGGGGVKITNEKLFF. CDR3 DNA: TGCGCCAGCGGCGGTGGAGGGGTAAAGATAACTAATGAAAAACTGTTTTTT.

The V call is TRBV27, the J call TRBJ1-2, with TRBD1 matching over 9 bases. V lost 4 bases, J lost 11 bases, and 5 bases stayed unmatched. Germline V gene sequence: CDR1 MNHEY, CDR2 SMNVEV (reference sequence). There are 12 residues in the CDR3. Written as DNA, the CDR3 is TGTGCCAGCAGTTCACAGGGGGCGGGGTACACCTTC. Its translation is CASSSQGAGYTF.

The CDR3: CASSISTTEAFF. The CDR3 DNA reads TGTGCCAGCAGTATCTCTACCACTGAAGCTTTCTTT. The V and J genes are TRBV12-3 or TRBV12-4 and TRBJ1-1; D unclear. This CDR3 comprises 12 residues. Trimming took off 5 bases at V and 4 bases at J, with 8 bases between the two ends.

The gene calls are TRBV7-6 and TRBJ1-3, with a possible D match to TRBD1 (5 bases). The CDR3 consists of 15 residues. Germline CDR1 reads SGHVS; CDR2 reads FNYEAQ. Trimming removed 1 base at V and 0 bases at J, with 7 bases between. CDR3: CASSLEGSSGNTIYF. CDR3 DNA sequence: TGTGCCAGCAGCTTAGAGGGGTCCTCTGGAAACACCATATATTTT.

In regard to this clone: A junction boundary mismatches the germline segment, possibly from a read error. The J gene is TRBJ1-2, the V gene TRBV12-3 or TRBV12-4; D remains unclear. This CDR3 is built from 11 residues. This CDR3 reads CASTRRGRSIF. The CDR3 nucleotides are TGTGCCAGCACCCGTCGGGGTCGGTCCATCTTC.

The V and J genes are TRBV18 and TRBJ1-4, with TRBD1 as a possible D gene (5 bases). The V end lost 6 bases, the J end lost 7 bases, and 18 bases lay between the germline ends. Germline-derived CDR1 and CDR2 are KGHSH and LQKENI. CDR3 length equals 15 residues. Here the CDR3 reads CASSTKGGGTEKLFF. The CDR3 DNA reads as TGTGCCAGCTCGACCAAGGGAGGAGGGACTGAAAAACTGTTTTTT.

The chain links TRBV5-1 to TRBJ1-2; no definite D call. The V end lost 4 bases, the J end lost 4 bases, and 11 bases lay between the germline ends. Germline V gene data show CDR1 as SGHRS and CDR2 as YFSETQ. The CDR3 is 13 amino acids. CDR3 sequence (DNA): TGCGCCAGCAGCCACGGTCTGTCCTATGGCTACACCTTC. Translated: CASSHGLSYGYTF.

This chain uses TRBV18 with TRBJ1-5; perhaps TRBD1 as D (5 bases). Germline CDR1 KGHSH, CDR2 LQKENI. The CDR3 is 15 amino acids. Trimming took off 1 base at V and 3 bases at J, with 10 bases between the two ends. The CDR3 coding sequence is TGTGCCAGCTCACCACTCGGGGGGAACAATCAGCCCCAGCATTTT. Its protein product is CASSPLGGNNQPQHF.

The J gene is TRBJ1-6, the V gene TRBV23-1, with 8 positions matching TRBD1. TRBV23-1 is treated as an ORF (open reading frame) with a function not yet certain. V trimming: 9 bases; J trimming: 0 bases; junction bases outside the gene matches: 4. This CDR3 region has 15 residues. The CDR3 spells CARGDRHSYNSPLHF. The CDR3 bases are TGCGCCAGGGGGGACAGGCACTCCTATAATTCACCCCTCCACTTT.

The chain carries TRBV5-1 and TRBJ1-1; 10 nucleotides agree with TRBD1. The CDR3 contains 14 residues. Germline trimming cut 4 bases from V and 5 bases from J; bases unmatched to any gene: 5. The germline gives CDR1 SGHRS, CDR2 YFSETQ. The CDR3 region has the DNA TGCGCCAGCAGCCTAGGACAGGGGGTAACTGAAGCTTTCTTT. Translating gives CASSLGQGVTEAFF.

The chain is built from TRBV2 and TRBJ1-4, with D unclear. Trimming cost V 6 bases and J 0 bases, with 8 bases left between them. The germline V gene encodes CDR1 SNHLY and CDR2 FYNNEI. This CDR3 spans 14 amino acids. CDR3 in amino acids: CASRERATNEKLFF. The DNA of the CDR3 is TGTGCCAGCAGGGAACGGGCAACTAATGAAAAACTGTTTTTT.

The rearrangement joins TRBV6-5 to TRBJ2-3; 8 bases agree with TRBD1. The V gene end was trimmed by 8 bases and the J gene end by 3 bases; junction bases not matched to a gene: 7. The CDR3 totals 14 residues. CDR1 is MNHEY, CDR2 SVGAGI, per germline. CDR3 in amino acids: CASRTGWETDTQYF. CDR3 nucleotides: TGTGCCAGCCGGACAGGGTGGGAGACAGATACGCAGTATTTT.

The V gene is TRBV7-8, the J gene TRBJ1-1, with D maybe TRBD1 (5 bases). The CDR3 totals 13 residues. Germline V gene lookup returns CDR1 SGHVS and CDR2 FQNEAQ. With 1 base removed from V and 9 bases from J, the gap between germline ends came to 12 bases. CDR3 bases: TGTGCCAGCAGCTTAGGGGGCGGGGGGAAAGCTTTCTTT. Its protein product is CASSLGGGGKAFF.

The CDR3 DNA reads TGTGCCAGCAGCCTCGACAGGCTCTGGGGAGGCTACACCTTC. Protein product: CASSLDRLWGGYTF. The chain employs TRBV7-2 and TRBJ1-2; D possibly corresponds to TRBD1 (6 bases). The CDR3 has 14 amino acids. Between the trimmed V and J ends, which lost 5 bases and 8 bases, there was a span of 18 bases. The germline V gene encodes CDR1 SGHTA and CDR2 FQGNSA.

This sequence joins TRBV11-2 and TRBJ2-3; 15 bases match TRBD2. V dropped 5 bases and J dropped 1; count of bases not matched to a gene: 10. The germline CDR1 and CDR2 sequences are SGHAT and FQNNGV. The CDR3 extends over 19 amino acids. CDR3 sequence (DNA): TGTGCCAGCAGCCCGGGGACTAGCGGGGGGCTCTTAGGCACAGATACGCAGTATTTT. Translated: CASSPGTSGGLLGTDTQYF.

The CDR3 sequence: CASSPTGLKETQYF. CDR3 DNA sequence: TGTGCCAGCTCTCCCACAGGGCTAAAGGAGACCCAGTACTTC. The chain is built from TRBV18 and TRBJ2-5, with TRBD1 as a possible D gene (6 bases). This CDR3 is 14 amino acids long. Trimming removed 6 bases at V and 5 bases at J, with 16 bases between. Germline V gene lookup returns CDR1 KGHSH and CDR2 LQKENI.

This clone was detected only a few times. The chain combines TRBV7-8 with TRBJ1-1; perhaps TRBD1 as D (6 bases). Germline CDR1 SGHVS, CDR2 FQNEAQ. The V and J ends lost 3 bases and 2 bases respectively, with 13 bases between them. The length of the CDR3 is 15 residues. CDR3 sequence reads: CASSFLGTFNTEAFF. The CDR3 DNA reads as TGTGCCAGCAGCTTCCTCGGGACATTTAACACTGAAGCTTTCTTT.

This chain joins TRBV7-8 and TRBJ1-1, with D possibly being TRBD1 (5 bases). The V end lost 1 base, the J end lost 2 bases, and 11 bases lay between the germline ends. This CDR3 has 15 residues. Looked up from germline, CDR1 is SGHVS and CDR2 is FQNEAQ. Written as DNA, the CDR3 is TGTGCCAGCAGCTTAGTGCAGGGAACCAACACTGAAGCTTTCTTT. Protein sequence: CASSLVQGTNTEAFF.

The chain couples TRBV19 to TRBJ1-1; no reliable D call. Germline loops: CDR1 LNHDA, CDR2 SQIVND (reference sequence). Trimming took off 7 bases at V and 0 bases at J, with 21 bases between the two ends. The CDR3 loop spans 17 amino acids. In DNA form, the CDR3 reads TGTGCCAGTACCCTAGAGAGGGAGGGTGTGATGAACACTGAAGCTTTCTTT. It specifies CASTLEREGVMNTEAFF. Full variable domain (remainder filled in from reference TRBV19 and TRBJ1-1): DGGITQSPKYLFRKEGQNVTLSCEQNLNHDAMYWYRQDPGQGLRLIYYSQIVNDFQKGDIAEGYSVSREKKESFPLTVTSAQKNPTAFYLCASTLEREGVMNTEAFFGQGTRLTVV.

V is TRBV2 and J is TRBJ1-2; D is ambiguous. CDR1 and CDR2 (germline): SNHLY, FYNNEI. The CDR3 loop spans 16 amino acids. V lost 3 bases, J lost 5 bases, and 19 bases lay in between. CDR3 sequence (DNA): TGTGCCAGCAGTGAGTCGAGAGGCCGGTCTTCGTATGGCTACACCTTC. This codes for CASSESRGRSSYGYTF.